A single sample is the source of the 2 T cell receptor beta chains below, sequenced in a study of technical replicates of blood from a few donors. Profiling relied on immunoSEQ multiplex PCR, and the TCRdb table lists in-frame clones only, not all of them. The sample includes around 100,000 clones, roughly 94% of them seen just once. The source material was T cells isolated from PBMCs. The origin of the receptors is a human donor in good health.

V gene TRBV5-6 combines with J gene TRBJ2-7; the D gene is possibly TRBD1 (5 bases). Trimming left V 0 bases short and J 5 bases short, with 12 bases between. Germline V gene data show CDR1 as SGHDT and CDR2 as YYEEEE. The CDR3 has 14 amino acids. The CDR3 region has the DNA TGTGCCAGCAGCTTGGGCGACAGACCGAACGAGCAGTACTTC. Amino acid sequence: CASSLGDRPNEQYF. Filled out from reference TRBV5-6 and TRBJ2-7, the complete variable domain reads DAGVTQSPTHLIKTRGQQVTLRCSPKSGHDTVSWYQQALGQGPQFIFQYYEEEERQRGNFPDRFSGHQFPNYSSELNVNALLLGDSALYLCASSLGDRPNEQYFGPGTRLTVT.

The chain carries TRBV7-9 and TRBJ2-7; a possible D gene is TRBD2 (6 bases). Per the germline V gene, CDR1 is SEHNR and CDR2 is FQNEAQ (reference sequence). This CDR3 contains 15 residues. V was trimmed by 1 base and J by 0 bases, leaving 10 bases between them. The CDR3 DNA reads TGTGCCAGCAGCTTAGGAGCTAGCGCCTCCTACGAGCAGTACTTC. Residues: CASSLGASASYEQYF. Filled out from reference TRBV7-9 and TRBJ2-7, the complete variable domain reads DTGVSQNPRHKITKRGQNVTFRCDPISEHNRLYWYRQTLGQGPEFLTYFQNEAQLEKSRLLSDRFSAERPKGSFSTLEIQRTEQGDSAMYLCASSLGASASYEQYFGPGTRLTVT.